The 25 T cell receptor beta chains in this list originate from one sample, sequenced in a study of control samples from healthy donors and cancer patients. Assay used: immunoSEQ multiplex PCR; TCRdb lists only in-frame clones, some missing. This table holds fewer than 250,000 clones, 91% found once. The specimen was blood. Receptors originate from a man between 25 and 39 years old in good health.

The V gene is TRBV20-1, the J gene TRBJ2-7, with D perhaps TRBD1 (5 bases). The CDR3 contains 13 residues. V was clipped by 3 bases and J by 2 bases, with 11 bases between them. The germline CDR1 and CDR2 sequences are DFQATT and SNEGSKA (reference sequence). The CDR3 nucleotides are TGCAGTGCTAGTTCGGACACCACCTACGAGCAGTACTTC. Translation gives CSASSDTTYEQYF.

This clone was picked up a small number of times. The rearrangement links TRBV19 to TRBJ1-5; D is unclear. V lost 7 bases, J lost 9 bases, and 19 bases lay in between. The CDR3 sequence is 14 residues long. In germline, CDR1 is LNHDA, CDR2 SQIVND (reference sequence). CDR3 amino acids: CASTSRQAQRPQHF. CDR3 nucleotides: TGTGCCAGTACGTCTCGGCAGGCCCAGAGGCCCCAGCATTTT.

This sequence joins TRBV5-1 and TRBJ2-1; D is uncertain. The CDR3 has 15 amino acids. From germline, CDR1 is SGHRS and CDR2 YFSETQ. V lost 0 bases, J lost 2 bases, and 9 bases lay in between. This CDR3 is CASSLATGPYNEQFF. CDR3 DNA: TGCGCCAGCAGCTTGGCTACTGGCCCCTACAATGAGCAGTTCTTC.

The chain links TRBV19 to TRBJ2-1; 10 bases are a match to TRBD2. The germline CDR1 and CDR2 sequences are LNHDA and SQIVND (reference sequence). Germline trimming cut 8 bases from V and 8 bases from J; bases unmatched to any gene: 18. The CDR3 totals 17 residues. CDR3 sequence reads: CASRPGRKRGGIHEQFF. The DNA of the CDR3 is TGTGCCAGTCGCCCGGGGCGAAAGCGGGGGGGGATCCATGAGCAGTTCTTC. Full variable domain (rest looked up from reference TRBV19 and TRBJ2-1): DGGITQSPKYLFRKEGQNVTLSCEQNLNHDAMYWYRQDPGQGLRLIYYSQIVNDFQKGDIAEGYSVSREKKESFPLTVTSAQKNPTAFYLCASRPGRKRGGIHEQFFGPGTRLTVL.

The chain couples TRBV6-5 to TRBJ1-4; maybe TRBD1 (5 bases). From germline, CDR1 is MNHEY and CDR2 SVGAGI. V dropped 6 bases and J dropped 1 base, with 12 bases sitting between them. The CDR3 covers 15 residues. For the CDR3, the DNA is TGTGCCAGCAGCATAGTCGGGGGAACTAATGAAAAACTGTTTTTT. It translates to CASSIVGGTNEKLFF.

As regards this clone: The junction and the germline gene differ at one end; a read error may be behind it. The genes are TRBV7-9 and TRBJ1-3; D not certain. This CDR3 spans 11 amino acids. Germline CDR1 SEHNR, CDR2 FQNEAQ (reference sequence). The CDR3 sequence is CASSPDETGSF. Written as DNA, the CDR3 is TGTGCCAGCAGCCCCGACGAGACCGGATCATTT.

This chain connects TRBV9 to TRBJ2-1; TRBD1 or TRBD2 may be the D gene (6 bases each). The V gene's germline CDR1 is SGDLS and CDR2 YYNGEE. Trimming pared 3 bases from V and 7 bases from J, leaving 20 bases between. This CDR3 is built from 16 residues. CDR3 DNA: TGTGCCAGCAGCGCTCTCGGGGGCGTCGACACGAATGAGCAGTTCTTC. Amino acids: CASSALGGVDTNEQFF. The full variable domain, with the rest looked up from reference TRBV9 and TRBJ2-1, is DSGVTQTPKHLITATGQRVTLRCSPRSGDLSVYWYQQSLDQGLQFLIQYYNGEERAKGNILERFSAQQFPDLHSELNLSSLELGDSALYFCASSALGGVDTNEQFFGPGTRLTVL.

The chain links TRBV24-1 to TRBJ2-2; 7 bases agree with TRBD1. Germline values: CDR1 KGHDR, CDR2 SFDVKD. Trimming at V came to 6 bases and at J to 3 bases, leaving 3 bases not matched to a gene. CDR3 length: 14 amino acids. In DNA form, the CDR3 reads TGTGCCACCAGTTTGGGACAGCACACCGGGGAGCTGTTTTTT. It is translated as CATSLGQHTGELFF.

This rearrangement joins TRBV30 to TRBJ1-4, with D possibly being TRBD1 (6 bases). CDR1 and CDR2 (germline): GTSNPN, SVGIG (reference sequence). The CDR3 totals 15 residues. Trimming stripped 3 bases from V and 5 bases from J, with 16 bases between. CDR3 sequence reads: CAWRGAGVPNEKLFF. Here the CDR3 DNA reads TGTGCCTGGAGGGGGGCGGGGGTCCCGAATGAAAAACTGTTTTTT.

The V and J genes are TRBV3-1 (or the pseudogene TRBV3-2) and TRBJ2-1; the match to TRBD2 covers 14 bases. Trimming at V came to 0 bases and at J to 0 bases, leaving 10 bases not matched to a gene. Germline values: CDR1 LGHDT, CDR2 YNNKEL (reference sequence). The CDR3 contains 21 residues. CDR3 in DNA: TGTGCCAGCAGCCAAGAGGGACTAGCGGGGGCCTTAAGTCGCTCCTACAATGAGCAGTTCTTC. Translating gives CASSQEGLAGALSRSYNEQFF.

The rearrangement uses TRBV6-2 or TRBV6-3 and TRBJ2-7, with D unresolved. The CDR3 extends over 17 amino acids. Germline CDR1 is MNHEY and CDR2 is SVGEGT. The V gene lost 0 bases and the J gene lost 0 bases, with 15 bases spanning the gap. CDR3 bases: TGTGCCAGCAGTTACTCTCCGGGTAGGCGATACTCCTACGAGCAGTACTTC. It translates to CASSYSPGRRYSYEQYF.

This chain joins TRBV5-8 and TRBJ2-2, with D hard to call. The V end lost 0 bases, the J end lost 4 bases, and 10 bases lay between the germline ends. The CDR3 totals 15 residues. CDR1 is SGHTS, CDR2 YDEGEE, per germline. The CDR3 region is CASSLAGLTTGELFF. The CDR3 DNA reads as TGTGCCAGCAGCTTGGCTGGGTTGACCACCGGGGAGCTGTTTTTT.

This clone was seen at least ten times. The CDR3 spells CSVRRDTEAFF. The DNA of the CDR3 is TGCAGCGTTCGCAGGGACACTGAAGCTTTCTTT. The chain couples TRBV29-1 to TRBJ1-1, with TRBD1 as a possible D gene (5 bases). The germline V gene encodes CDR1 SQVTM and CDR2 ANQGSEA. The V end lost 5 bases, the J end lost 3 bases, and 7 bases lay between the germline ends. The CDR3 runs 11 residues.

This chain uses TRBV7-9 with TRBJ1-4; no definite D call. This CDR3 spans 13 amino acids. Per the germline V gene, CDR1 is SEHNR and CDR2 is FQNEAQ (reference sequence). V dropped 5 bases and J dropped 7 bases, with 11 bases sitting between them. The CDR3 here is CASSRGGSEKLFF. The CDR3 region has the DNA TGTGCCAGCAGCCGGGGTGGTAGTGAAAAACTGTTTTTT.

The chain is built from TRBV7-2 and TRBJ1-5; D not resolved. The CDR3 runs to 13 residues. Germline V CDR1 and CDR2: SGHTA, FQGNSA. Trimming removed 4 bases at V and 4 bases at J, with 8 bases between. CDR3 nucleotides: TGTGCCAGCAGCTCCGCCGCGAATCAGCCCCAGCATTTT. Translation: CASSSAANQPQHF.

This CDR3 is CATREYYEQYF. The CDR3 bases are TGTGCCACCCGGGAGTACTACGAGCAGTACTTC. J is TRBJ2-7 and V is TRBV2; a possible D gene is TRBD2 (6 bases). Trimming stripped 10 bases from V and 3 bases from J, with 10 bases between. Germline V gene data show CDR1 as SNHLY and CDR2 as FYNNEI. This CDR3 spans 11 amino acids.

The DNA of the CDR3 is TGTGCCTGGAGTCCTTACGACGGGGATGAGCAGTTCTTC. Its translation is CAWSPYDGDEQFF. This rearrangement joins TRBV30 to TRBJ2-1; TRBD2 might be the D (5 bases). The germline V and J ends were trimmed by 2 bases and 8 bases, with 13 bases remaining between them. This CDR3 is 13 amino acids long. Germline CDR1 reads GTSNPN; CDR2 reads SVGIG (reference sequence).

The J gene is TRBJ2-7, the V gene TRBV10-3; 7 nucleotides agree with TRBD2. Looked up from germline, CDR1 is ENHRY and CDR2 is SYGVKD. With V trimmed by 2 bases and J by 3 bases, 4 bases remained unmatched. The CDR3 sequence is 14 residues long. CDR3: CAISEPTGGYEQYF. CDR3 nucleotide sequence: TGTGCCATCAGTGAGCCCACGGGGGGCTACGAGCAGTACTTC.

The chain links TRBV9 to TRBJ1-6; D is possibly TRBD1 (5 bases). Trimming took off 2 bases at V and 6 bases at J, with 12 bases between the two ends. The germline V gene has CDR1 SGDLS and CDR2 YYNGEE. The CDR3 has 15 amino acids. The DNA of the CDR3 is TGTGCCAGCAGCGTTGGGGCCGGGACTAATTCACCCCTCCACTTT. Translating it yields CASSVGAGTNSPLHF.

The chain uses TRBV18 and TRBJ2-7, with 10 bases that match TRBD2. The CDR3 loop spans 14 amino acids. The germline gives CDR1 KGHSH, CDR2 LQKENI. The trim removed 3 bases at V and 4 bases at J, leaving 3 bases unmatched. The CDR3 bases are TGTGCCAGCTCACCTAGCGGGGGGTTTTACGAGCAGTACTTC. Its translation: CASSPSGGFYEQYF.

The chain couples TRBV5-1 to TRBJ1-2; 7 nucleotides agree with TRBD1. The CDR3 is 14 residues long. Germline CDR1 SGHRS, CDR2 YFSETQ. The V and J ends lost 0 bases and 6 bases, in that order; junction bases with no gene match: 5. In DNA, the CDR3 is TGCGCCAGCAGCTTGGACAGGGGCCGGAATGGCTACACCTTC. Residues: CASSLDRGRNGYTF. The whole variable domain, remainder taken from reference TRBV5-1 and TRBJ1-2, is KAGVTQTPRYLIKTRGQQVTLSCSPISGHRSVSWYQQTPGQGLQFLFEYFSETQRNKGNFPGRFSGRQFSNSRSEMNVSTLELGDSALYLCASSLDRGRNGYTFGSGTRLTVV.

The chain couples TRBV7-3 to TRBJ1-5, with D possibly TRBD1 on 5 matching bases. CDR1 and CDR2 (germline): SGHTA, FQGTGA. Trimming took 5 bases from V and 5 from J, leaving 16 bases between them. This CDR3 contains 15 residues. The CDR3 nucleotides are TGTGCCAGCAGCCAGCCTGACAGACCCCATCAGCCCCAGCATTTT. Its translation: CASSQPDRPHQPQHF.

For the CDR3, the DNA is TGTGCCAGCAGTTACTCGAGCTCACCCCTCCACTTT. Protein product: CASSYSSSPLHF. The rearrangement links TRBV6-2 or TRBV6-3 to TRBJ1-6; D gene unclear. The CDR3 runs 12 residues. V shed 0 bases and J shed 10 bases, with 4 bases lying between them. The germline CDR1 and CDR2 sequences are MNHEY and SVGEGT.

V is TRBV10-2 and J is TRBJ1-2; TRBD1 aligns across 7 bases. The V segment lost 3 bases and the J segment 5 bases; nucleotides outside the gene matches: 9. CDR3 size: 15 residues. CDR1 and CDR2 from the germline V gene are WSHSY and SAAADI. The chain's CDR3 is CASSDYVRDSYGYTF. As DNA, the CDR3 is TGCGCCAGCAGTGATTACGTCCGGGACAGTTATGGCTACACCTTC.

The chain employs TRBV14 and TRBJ1-3; D gene ambiguous. V was clipped by 3 bases and J by 3 bases, with 6 bases between them. Germline values: CDR1 SGHDN, CDR2 FVKESK. The CDR3 sequence is 13 residues long. This chain's CDR3 is CASSQEFGNTIYF. The CDR3 nucleotides read TGTGCCAGCAGCCAGGAATTTGGAAACACCATATATTTT. The full variable domain, its missing parts supplied by reference TRBV14 and TRBJ1-3, is EAGVTQFPSHSVIEKGQTVTLRCDPISGHDNLYWYRRVMGKEIKFLLHFVKESKQDESGMPNNRFLAERTGGTYSTLKVQPAELEDSGVYFCASSQEFGNTIYFGEGSWLTVV.